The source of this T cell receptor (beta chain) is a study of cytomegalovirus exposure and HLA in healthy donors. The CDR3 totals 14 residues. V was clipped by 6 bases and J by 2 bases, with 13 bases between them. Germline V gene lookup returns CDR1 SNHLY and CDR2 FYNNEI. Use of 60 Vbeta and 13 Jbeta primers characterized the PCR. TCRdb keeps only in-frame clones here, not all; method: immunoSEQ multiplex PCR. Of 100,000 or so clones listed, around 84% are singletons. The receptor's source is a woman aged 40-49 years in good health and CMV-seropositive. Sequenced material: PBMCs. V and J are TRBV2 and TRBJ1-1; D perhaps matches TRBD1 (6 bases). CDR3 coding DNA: TGTGCCAGCAGGATGCCAGGGGTAAACACTGAAGCTTTCTTT. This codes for CASRMPGVNTEAFF.